This T cell receptor (beta chain) was sequenced during a study of cytomegalovirus exposure and HLA in healthy donors. Whole-study context: From donors who were HLA-typed, an early data release held about 85 million unique TCRs. Study-wide results and caveats: Earlier analysis yielded a pattern in which most TCR beta V segments were productive about 90% or about 30% of the time. Researchers reported that a few CMV-associated chains were confirmed in vitro as CMV antigen-specific. For TCR beta chains, V- and J-gene trimming was later linked to a missense DCLRE1C variant.

Both 60 Vbeta primers and 13 Jbeta primers went into the PCR. Clones were read by immunoSEQ multiplex PCR, and TCRdb kept only the in-frame ones, dropping some. In the table there are 120,000 to 150,000 clones, roughly three quarters of which are singletons. The CDR3 covers 15 residues. Germline assignment: CDR1 SNHLY and CDR2 FYNNEI. Trimming left V 0 bases short and J 5 bases short, with 13 bases between. As concerns this clone: The antigen is unknown.

Specimen: PBMCs. The chain employs TRBV2 and TRBJ1-2; weak D call: TRBD1 (6 bases). The sequence was obtained from a woman aged 45-65 years in good health and CMV-seronegative. The CDR3 sequence is CASSEALRTEYGYTF. CDR3 bases: TGTGCCAGCAGTGAAGCCCTAAGGACAGAATATGGCTACACCTTC.